This section outlines one T cell receptor beta chain sequence together with its context. This entry is derived from a study of blood T cell repertoires in COVID-19. Per the original methods: Nucleated cell number was recorded as an estimate derived from reference gene primer amplification. TCRdb's copy holds only in-frame clones and misses some; the assay was immunoSEQ multiplex PCR. Clone size and V and J calls were adopted from that table, with D and trimming inferred from the DNA. The profile shows 9,000 to 15,000 clones, around 80% of them singletons. This CDR3 spans 16 amino acids. V was pared by 0 bases and J by 10 bases, with 10 bases of the junction left unmatched. CDR1 LGHNA and CDR2 YSLEER come from the germline V gene.

The V gene is TRBV4-3, the J gene TRBJ2-1; the match to TRBD2 covers 9 bases. The sample comprised peripheral blood. The receptor was isolated from a man older than 75 with acute or convalescent COVID-19. The DNA of the CDR3 is TGCGCCAGCAGCCAAGATATGGGTAGCGGGGGCAGCGAGCAGTTCTTC. It codes for CASSQDMGSGGSEQFF.